This entry lists 17 T cell receptor beta chains sequenced from one sample in a study of graft-versus-host responses after intestinal transplantation. Processing of graft tissue released intraepithelial and lamina propria lymphocytes. Clones were read by immunoSEQ multiplex PCR, and TCRdb kept only the in-frame ones, dropping some. The data show under 4,500 clones, with 77% seen just once and 7.2% held by the top ten. The sample was ileum tissue, taken 9 days after transplant. These TCRs come from a human patient who received an intestinal transplant, so some T cells may come from the graft donor.

The chain has TRBV9 and TRBJ1-5; 8 bases are a match to TRBD1. This CDR3 is built from 22 residues. Germline CDR1 is SGDLS and CDR2 is YYNGEE. V was pared by 1 base and J by 1 base, with 22 bases of the junction left unmatched. DNA for the CDR3: TGTGCCAGCAGCGTAAGGGGGGAGACAGGGGTGAACACCCTAGGGAGCAATCAGCCCCAGCATTTT. It specifies CASSVRGETGVNTLGSNQPQHF.

This chain connects TRBV4-1 to TRBJ2-2; 12 nucleotides line up with TRBD2. After removal of 1 base from V and 1 base from J, the junction contained 4 bases not matched to a gene. CDR3 length equals 18 residues. The V gene's germline CDR1 is MGHRA and CDR2 YSYEKL. CDR3 nucleotide sequence: TGCGCCAGCAGCCAAGGGACTAGCGGGGTTGGGAACACCGGGGAGCTGTTTTTT. This codes for CASSQGTSGVGNTGELFF.

V is TRBV5-1 and J is TRBJ1-1; D is unresolved. V dropped 0 bases and J dropped 1 base, with 16 bases sitting between them. The CDR3 sequence is 17 residues long. CDR1 and CDR2 (germline): SGHRS, YFSETQ. Here the CDR3 DNA reads TGCGCCAGCAGCTTGGTACCGGTGCAGGCCCAGAACACTGAAGCTTTCTTT. Translated: CASSLVPVQAQNTEAFF.

This chain joins TRBV20-1 and TRBJ2-3; D is unresolved. V lost 0 bases to trimming and J lost 5 bases, with 3 bases between them. Germline CDR1 DFQATT, CDR2 SNEGSKA (reference sequence). The CDR3 is 11 residues long. CDR3 coding DNA: TGCAGTGCTAGAGATGGAGATACGCAGTATTTT. Its protein product is CSARDGDTQYF.

V and J are TRBV6-1 and TRBJ2-5; D perhaps matches TRBD2 (7 bases). The CDR3 covers 15 residues. Germline V lookup: CDR1 MNHNS, CDR2 SASEGT. V was trimmed by 7 bases and J by 0 bases, leaving 15 bases between them. The CDR3 sequence is CASTEGGPDQETQYF. Written as DNA, the CDR3 is TGTGCCAGCACCGAGGGGGGGCCCGACCAAGAGACCCAGTACTTC.

V gene TRBV7-9 combines with J gene TRBJ2-2; no clear D. V lost 1 base to trimming and J lost 0 bases, with 3 bases between them. The CDR3 contains 14 residues. In germline, CDR1 is SEHNR, CDR2 FQNEAQ (reference sequence). The CDR3 DNA follows: TGTGCCAGCAGCTTAGGGGCGAACACCGGGGAGCTGTTTTTT. Residues: CASSLGANTGELFF. The variable domain in full, completed from reference TRBV7-9 and TRBJ2-2, reads DTGVSQNPRHKITKRGQNVTFRCDPISEHNRLYWYRQTLGQGPEFLTYFQNEAQLEKSRLLSDRFSAERPKGSFSTLEIQRTEQGDSAMYLCASSLGANTGELFFGEGSRLTVL.

This clone came up once. The V call is TRBV7-9, the J call TRBJ1-3, with D possibly matching TRBD1 (5 bases). CDR3 size: 14 residues. V shed 3 bases and J shed 5 bases, with 11 bases lying between them. Germline V gene data show CDR1 as SEHNR and CDR2 as FQNEAQ (reference sequence). The CDR3 region is CASSLLEGRNTIYF. The DNA for the CDR3 is TGTGCCAGCAGCTTGTTGGAGGGGAGAAACACCATATATTTT.

This clone was recorded only once. The chain carries TRBV30 and TRBJ1-2, with 9 bases matching TRBD1. CDR1 and CDR2 from the germline V gene are GTSNPN and SVGIG (reference sequence). V gave up 0 bases and J gave up 4 bases; unmatched junction bases: 6. The CDR3 is made up of 15 amino acids. CDR3 protein: CAWSVRDRAFYGYTF. The CDR3 nucleotides read TGTGCCTGGAGTGTCCGGGACAGGGCGTTCTATGGCTACACCTTC.

This clone was detected a few times. This chain connects TRBV9 to TRBJ2-7; D may be TRBD1 (6 bases). V shed 4 bases and J shed 6 bases, with 11 bases lying between them. The length of the CDR3 is 12 residues. The germline CDR1 and CDR2 sequences are SGDLS and YYNGEE. The DNA for the CDR3 is TGTGCCAGCAGCCAGGGGACCTCCGAGCAGTACTTC. Protein sequence: CASSQGTSEQYF.

The chain links TRBV25-1 to TRBJ1-5, with D tentatively TRBD1 (5 bases). This CDR3 contains 12 residues. Germline assignment: CDR1 MGHDK and CDR2 SYGVNS. Trimming removed 4 bases at V and 4 bases at J, with 5 bases between. CDR3 sequence: CASSGTNQPQHF. The CDR3 DNA is TGTGCCAGCAGTGGGACAAATCAGCCCCAGCATTTT.

The chain links TRBV6-4 to TRBJ1-1; D is uncertain. V shed 3 bases and J shed 1 base, with 6 bases lying between them. From germline, CDR1 is MRHNA and CDR2 SNTAGT. The length of the CDR3 is 13 residues. This chain's CDR3 is CASSEKANTEAFF. For the CDR3, the DNA is TGTGCCAGCAGTGAAAAGGCGAACACTGAAGCTTTCTTT.

This clone was recorded once. This sequence joins TRBV25-1 and TRBJ2-3; 8 bases align to TRBD1. The CDR3 runs to 16 residues. V dropped 4 bases and J dropped 5; count of bases not matched to a gene: 11. The V gene's germline CDR1 is MGHDK and CDR2 SYGVNS. CDR3 residues: CASSGPRDRTGDTQYF. The CDR3 DNA follows: TGTGCCAGCAGTGGCCCACGGGACAGGACAGGAGATACGCAGTATTTT.

This sequence joins TRBV5-6 and TRBJ2-5; D perhaps matches TRBD2 (5 bases). Germline loops: CDR1 SGHDT, CDR2 YYEEEE. The V and J ends lost 0 bases and 5 bases respectively, with 5 bases between them. The CDR3 has 12 amino acids. In DNA, the CDR3 is TGTGCCAGCAGCTTGGTAGCGGAGACCCAGTACTTC. It is translated as CASSLVAETQYF. The complete variable domain, with remaining parts taken from reference TRBV5-6 and TRBJ2-5, reads DAGVTQSPTHLIKTRGQQVTLRCSPKSGHDTVSWYQQALGQGPQFIFQYYEEEERQRGNFPDRFSGHQFPNYSSELNVNALLLGDSALYLCASSLVAETQYFGPGTRLLVL.

V is TRBV30 and J is TRBJ2-7, with D possibly being TRBD2 (6 bases). The CDR3 is 13 residues long. Deletions cut 0 bases from V and 11 bases from J, with 17 bases between. The germline CDR1 and CDR2 sequences are GTSNPN and SVGIG (reference sequence). CDR3 nucleotide sequence: TGTGCCTGGAGTGTCTTGGACTACGGGATAGAGTACTTC. It is translated as CAWSVLDYGIEYF. Drawing the rest from reference TRBV30 and TRBJ2-7, the complete variable domain is SQTIHQWPATLVQPVGSPLSLECTVEGTSNPNLYWYRQAAGRGLQLLFYSVGIGQISSEVPQNLSASRPQDRQFILSSKKLLLSDSGFYLCAWSVLDYGIEYFGPGTRLTVT.

The V call is TRBV5-1, the J call TRBJ2-1; the match to TRBD2 covers 13 bases. The V segment lost 3 bases and the J segment 4 bases; nucleotides outside the gene matches: 7. The CDR3 is made up of 17 amino acids. Per the germline V gene, CDR1 is SGHRS and CDR2 is YFSETQ. The CDR3 bases are TGCGCCAGCAGCTACAGACTAGCGGGAGGCTCTTACAATGAGCAGTTCTTC. Protein product: CASSYRLAGGSYNEQFF. Together with reference TRBV5-1 and TRBJ2-1, the CDR3 gives the full variable domain: KAGVTQTPRYLIKTRGQQVTLSCSPISGHRSVSWYQQTPGQGLQFLFEYFSETQRNKGNFPGRFSGRQFSNSRSEMNVSTLELGDSALYLCASSYRLAGGSYNEQFFGPGTRLTVL.

V gene TRBV27 combines with J gene TRBJ2-5, with D possibly being TRBD2 (5 bases). The CDR3 runs 16 residues. V was clipped by 6 bases and J by 4 bases, with 21 bases between them. The V gene's germline CDR1 is MNHEY and CDR2 SMNVEV (reference sequence). CDR3 amino acids: CASSPMVYSGRETQYF. CDR3 bases: TGTGCCAGCAGCCCGATGGTTTATTCGGGGAGAGAGACCCAGTACTTC.

This chain joins TRBV27 and TRBJ2-2; TRBD2 aligns across 11 bases. Trimming at V came to 6 bases and at J to 0 bases, leaving 0 bases not matched to a gene. CDR3 length equals 15 residues. Germline V gene data show CDR1 as MNHEY and CDR2 as SMNVEV (reference sequence). The CDR3 region has the DNA TGTGCCAGCAGGGGACTAGCGGCGAACACCGGGGAGCTGTTTTTT. As protein: CASRGLAANTGELFF.